Presented here are 5 T cell receptor beta chains from one specimen sequenced in a study of cytomegalovirus exposure and HLA in healthy donors. Researchers ran the PCR with 60 Vbeta and 13 Jbeta primers. The data were produced by immunoSEQ multiplex PCR, yet TCRdb's version contains in-frame clones alone and is incomplete. Of over 80,000 clones in the sample, 73% were seen once. Material: PBMCs. These receptors were obtained from a man in his forties in good health and CMV-seronegative.

This clone was seen more than once but under ten times. This chain joins TRBV5-6 and TRBJ1-1; D not resolved. The CDR3 loop spans 14 amino acids. Trimming removed 1 base at V and 3 bases at J, with 10 bases between. Germline-derived CDR1 and CDR2 are SGHDT and YYEEEE. The CDR3 sequence: CASSLIGRDTEAFF. DNA of the CDR3: TGTGCCAGCAGCTTGATAGGGAGGGACACTGAAGCTTTCTTT.

The CDR3 here is CASSYSGGNTEAFF. CDR3 sequence (DNA): TGTGCCAGCAGTTACTCGGGGGGGAACACTGAAGCTTTCTTT. The chain has TRBV6-5 and TRBJ1-1, with D possibly being TRBD1 (5 bases). Trimming removed 0 bases from V and 1 base from J, with 6 bases in between. Germline CDR1 MNHEY, CDR2 SVGAGI. The CDR3 is made up of 14 amino acids.

This clone was detected a few times. V is TRBV25-1 and J is TRBJ1-1; D might be TRBD1 (6 bases). The length of the CDR3 is 12 residues. Germline CDR1 reads MGHDK; CDR2 reads SYGVNS. The germline V and J ends were trimmed by 1 base and 10 bases, with 10 bases remaining between them. Here the CDR3 DNA reads TGTGCCAGCAGTGAATCGGACAGTCGAGCTTTCTTT. This encodes CASSESDSRAFF. Full variable domain (rest looked up from reference TRBV25-1 and TRBJ1-1): EADIYQTPRYLVIGTGKKITLECSQTMGHDKMYWYQQDPGMELHLIHYSYGVNSTEKGDLSSESTVSRIRTEHFPLTLESARPSHTSQYLCASSESDSRAFFGQGTRLTVV.

V is TRBV6-5 and J is TRBJ2-2; TRBD2 aligns across 10 bases. Germline trimming cut 8 bases from V and 3 bases from J; bases unmatched to any gene: 6. Germline CDR1 and CDR2: MNHEY and SVGAGI. This CDR3 has 15 amino acids. As DNA, the CDR3 is TGTGCCAGCCTTAGACTAGCGGGTCACACCGGGGAGCTGTTTTTT. This codes for CASLRLAGHTGELFF.

The J gene is TRBJ1-2, the V gene TRBV14; no firm D call. The CDR3 loop spans 13 amino acids. Per germline, CDR1 SGHDN and CDR2 FVKESK. V dropped 2 bases and J dropped 3 bases, with 7 bases sitting between them. The CDR3 nucleotides are TGTGCCAGCAGCCAATTCGGGGACTATGGCTACACCTTC. Its protein product is CASSQFGDYGYTF.